This T cell receptor beta chain was profiled in a study of blood T cell repertoires in COVID-19 (dated by TCRdb to the early 2020s). About the study as a whole: Samples covering the acute and convalescent phases of COVID-19 were provided by collaborators in the United States, Italy and Spain. The prospective study material was composed of cDNA or gDNA derived from T cells, B-cell-depleted T cells, or PBMCs. Nearly every sample came with metadata listing a de-identified subject ID, COVID-19 status, age in years and sex. Samples came from the ongoing ImmuneRACE study (first 160 participants) plus 1,254 subjects from 6 global collaborators. The repertoires were made available in a free public database intended to serve as a resource for research on the immune response to SARS-CoV-2. The dataset comprised deeply sampled blood TCRbeta repertoires from subjects exposed to, actively infected with, or recovered from COVID-19. Where available, HLA class I and class II types were obtained from metadata supplied by the sample provider rather than from assay-based typing.

Samples from volunteer blood donors who had recovered from COVID-19 were contributed by a second Seattle source. Whole blood was collected in K2EDTA tubes by collaborating institutions according to the institutions' own protocols. For TCRbeta analysis, collaborators shipped samples as frozen whole blood, isolated PBMCs, or DNA extracted from either of those sample types. The immunoSEQ Assay, a bias-controlled multiplex PCR, was used to amplify TCRbeta CDR3 regions from genomic DNA. For the original study's pipeline: Within the assay, amplification of reference gene primers was used to estimate how many nucleated cells each sample contained. Sequence reads were collapsed and filtered to measure the absolute abundance of every unique TCRbeta CDR3 rearrangement. For each sample, productive Simpson clonality was calculated by taking the square root of Simpson's diversity index across productive rearrangements. Drawn from immuneACCESS, this table holds only the in-frame rearrangements with V and J called that TCRdb kept. Clones are partly lost; checked studies trace under half to an unresolved V gene and leave the rest unexplained. The V and J calls and clone size come from that table; D and trimming were worked out from the DNA. In this sample the table shows 200,000 to 250,000 clones, 75% to 90% of which occur a single time. The top ten constitute around 2.9% of the sample.

The full study reports these points: The quantity of clinical and demographic metadata differed by source and by participant and was supplied without curation.

Worth noting for this clone: Which antigen it targets is not known. No base qualities exist here, and no much larger clone lies one base off it.

Reading the germline V gene gives CDR1 SNHLY and CDR2 FYNNEI. The CDR3 has 13 amino acids, counting the end cysteine and phenylalanine. CDR3 DNA only is kept here, 39 bases in frame from base 1. Here V drops 7 bases and J drops 9 bases, and the junction holds 8 bases not matched to any gene. Input material: peripheral blood. The chain links TRBV2 with TRBJ2-1, and 8 junctional nucleotides match TRBD2. This TCR came from a woman aged 25 to 39 who had recovered from COVID-19. For the CDR3, the sequence is CASTGLEGSEQFF. The sequenced DNA: TGTGCCAGCACGGGACTAGAGGGAAGTGAGCAGTTCTTC.